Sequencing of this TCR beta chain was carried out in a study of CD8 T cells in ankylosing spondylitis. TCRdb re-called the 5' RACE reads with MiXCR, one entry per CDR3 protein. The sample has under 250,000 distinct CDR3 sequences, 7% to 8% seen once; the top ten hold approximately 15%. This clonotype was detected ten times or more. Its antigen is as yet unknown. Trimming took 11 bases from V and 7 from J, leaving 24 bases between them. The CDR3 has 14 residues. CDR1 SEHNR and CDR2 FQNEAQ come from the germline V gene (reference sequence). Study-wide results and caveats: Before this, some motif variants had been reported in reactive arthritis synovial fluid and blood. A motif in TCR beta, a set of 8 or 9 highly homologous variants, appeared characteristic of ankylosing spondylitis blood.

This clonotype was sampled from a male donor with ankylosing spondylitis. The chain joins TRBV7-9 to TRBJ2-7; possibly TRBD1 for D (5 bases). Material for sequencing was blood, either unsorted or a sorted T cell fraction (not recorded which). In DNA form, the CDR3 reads TGTGCCCACACAGGCATATCCATCCGTTGGGAGCAGTACTTC. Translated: CAHTGISIRWEQYF.